The 11 T cell receptor beta chains below all came from one sample that was sequenced in a study of T-cell memory formation after mild COVID-19. TCRdb independently ran MiXCR on the 5' RACE reads; one entry per CDR3 protein. The repertoire holds about 470,000 distinct CDR3 sequences, 15% to 20% seen once, with 12% in the top ten. Sequencing used PBMCs or a T cell subset sorted from them (not recorded which). These receptors all come from an adult woman who had mild COVID-19 (a few samples of this study predate the infection). Cell type and time point are not known.

The chain links TRBV24-1 to TRBJ1-4; 7 nucleotides match TRBD1. Germline values: CDR1 KGHDR, CDR2 SFDVKD. This CDR3 contains 18 residues. With 1 base clipped from V and 6 bases from J, the junction kept 13 bases outside the gene matches. The CDR3 reads CATSDLARGRGQHEKLFF. CDR3 coding DNA: TGTGCCACCAGTGATTTAGCCCGTGGGAGGGGACAGCATGAAAAACTGTTTTTT.

This clonotype was counted between two and nine times. The CDR3 is CAWSVRQGYPGYTF. The CDR3 DNA is TGTGCCTGGAGTGTTAGACAGGGTTACCCTGGCTACACCTTC. V and J are TRBV30 and TRBJ1-2; the match to TRBD1 covers 7 bases. In germline, CDR1 is GTSNPN, CDR2 SVGIG (reference sequence). The CDR3 consists of 14 residues. Losses at the gene ends were 0 bases for V and 7 bases for J; bases not matched to a gene: 8.

The CDR3 sequence: CSARRDDRVDGYTF. CDR3 DNA: TGCAGTGCGCGGAGAGATGACAGGGTCGACGGCTACACCTTC. V usage is TRBV20-1 and J usage is TRBJ1-2, with 7 bases fitting TRBD1. V lost 6 bases and J lost 8; bases outside the gene matches: 15. The CDR3 extends over 14 amino acids. Germline-derived CDR1 and CDR2 are DFQATT and SNEGSKA (reference sequence).

The J gene is TRBJ2-2, the V gene TRBV29-1; the match to TRBD2 covers 7 bases. V lost 7 bases and J lost 6; bases outside the gene matches: 8. This CDR3 is 13 amino acids long. CDR1 is SQVTM and CDR2 is ANQGSEA in the germline V gene. DNA of the CDR3: TGCAGCGCCCGACTAGCCGAAGCCGGGGAGCTGTTTTTT. Encoded protein: CSARLAEAGELFF.

The chain uses TRBV6-5 and TRBJ2-5; D call uncertain. Per the germline V gene, CDR1 is MNHEY and CDR2 is SVGAGI. Deletions cut 5 bases from V and 2 bases from J, with 9 bases between. The CDR3 runs to 13 residues. In DNA form, the CDR3 reads TGTGCCAGCAGTGAGACACTACAAGAGACCCAGTACTTC. It yields the protein CASSETLQETQYF.

This clonotype was seen more than once but under ten times. The chain carries TRBV15 and TRBJ1-2, with D maybe TRBD1 (5 bases). This CDR3 has 12 amino acids. CDR1 is LNHNV and CDR2 is YYDKDF in the germline V gene (reference sequence). Trimming stripped 2 bases from V and 8 bases from J, with 9 bases between. CDR3 loop: CATSRRGEGYTF. The CDR3 DNA is TGTGCCACCAGCAGAAGGGGCGAGGGCTACACCTTC.

The chain links TRBV2 to TRBJ2-7; D gene ambiguous. The CDR3 extends over 10 amino acids. Germline CDR1 SNHLY, CDR2 FYNNEI. Trimming took 10 bases from V and 1 from J, leaving 5 bases between them. The CDR3 coding sequence is TGTGCCACAGGTTCCTACGAGCAGTACTTC. Amino acids: CATGSYEQYF.

V is TRBV5-1 and J is TRBJ2-7; D unclear. With 0 bases removed from V and 0 bases from J, the gap between germline ends came to 13 bases. The CDR3 loop spans 16 amino acids. Germline-derived CDR1 and CDR2 are SGHRS and YFSETQ. Written as DNA, the CDR3 is TGCGCCAGCAGCTTGGAATTGGCAGCCCGCTCCTACGAGCAGTACTTC. Amino acid sequence: CASSLELAARSYEQYF.

The rearrangement uses TRBV5-6 and TRBJ2-7, with D perhaps given as TRBD1 or TRBD2 (5 bases each). This CDR3 region has 15 residues. Germline V CDR1 and CDR2: SGHDT, YYEEEE. V lost 0 bases and J 2 bases, leaving 12 bases between the germline ends. This CDR3 is CASSLGPGTPYEQYF. CDR3 DNA: TGTGCCAGCAGCTTGGGTCCGGGGACCCCCTACGAGCAGTACTTC. The whole variable domain, remainder taken from reference TRBV5-6 and TRBJ2-7, is DAGVTQSPTHLIKTRGQQVTLRCSPKSGHDTVSWYQQALGQGPQFIFQYYEEEERQRGNFPDRFSGHQFPNYSSELNVNALLLGDSALYLCASSLGPGTPYEQYFGPGTRLTVT.

This clonotype has only a few counts. The CDR3: CASSPFSTGADTQYF. CDR3 DNA sequence: TGTGCCAGCAGTCCTTTTTCCACAGGGGCAGATACGCAGTATTTT. V usage is TRBV2 and J usage is TRBJ2-3; TRBD1 matches 7 bases. The germline V gene encodes CDR1 SNHLY and CDR2 FYNNEI. The CDR3 is 15 residues long. J was trimmed by 4 bases and V by 5 bases; bases with no gene match: 9.

This clonotype was seen more than once but under ten times. The rearrangement joins TRBV7-3 to TRBJ2-3; D might be TRBD2 (5 bases). The CDR3 has 13 residues. The V and J ends lost 4 bases and 6 bases respectively, with 11 bases between them. Looked up from germline, CDR1 is SGHTA and CDR2 is FQGTGA. The CDR3 DNA reads as TGTGCCAGCAGCTCCGGACTTCTCGATACGCAGTATTTT. As protein: CASSSGLLDTQYF.